The 17 T cell receptor beta chains below come from one sample, sequenced in a study of blood T cell dynamics during melanoma immunotherapy. Stated time point: week 3, after first cycle of checkpoint inhibitor. Produced via immunoSEQ multiplex PCR; TCRdb's table is partial and in-frame only. Of 25,000 to 35,000 clones listed, 65% to 85% are singletons. The material was blood, obtained from a patient treated with checkpoint blockade. The receptors derive from a human donor with melanoma.

V and J are TRBV2 and TRBJ1-2; maybe TRBD1 (5 bases). The germline V gene encodes CDR1 SNHLY and CDR2 FYNNEI. The CDR3 has 16 amino acids. V was clipped by 0 bases and J by 8 bases, with 19 bases between them. The CDR3 DNA reads as TGTGCCAGCAGTGAAGCTTCGGGACCCGAAACAAGAGGCTACACCTTC. Its protein is CASSEASGPETRGYTF.

The chain is built from TRBV7-8 and TRBJ2-3; no clear D gene. This CDR3 is built from 15 residues. From germline, CDR1 is SGHVS and CDR2 FQNEAQ. V was shortened by 1 base and J by 2 bases, with 10 bases between the two germline ends. The chain's CDR3 is CASSLETGFTDTQYF. The CDR3 DNA reads as TGTGCCAGCAGCTTAGAGACCGGGTTCACAGATACGCAGTATTTT. The variable domain in full, with the rest retrieved from reference TRBV7-8 and TRBJ2-3, is GAGVSQSPRYKVAKRGQDVALRCDPISGHVSLFWYQQALGQGPEFLTYFQNEAQLDKSGLPSDRFFAERPEGSVSTLKIQRTQQEDSAVYLCASSLETGFTDTQYFGPGTRLTVL.

This clone is labeled medium-sized. The chain is built from TRBV27 and TRBJ1-5, with a possible D match to TRBD1 (6 bases). V lost 5 bases and J 0 bases, leaving 17 bases between the germline ends. CDR1 and CDR2 (germline): MNHEY, SMNVEV (reference sequence). This CDR3 comprises 17 residues. The CDR3 coding sequence is TGTGCCAGCAGTAGCTACCGGGACACATTTAGCAATCAGCCCCAGCATTTT. Translated, it gives CASSSYRDTFSNQPQHF.

In regard to this clone: One end of the junction does not line up with germline, which may come from a read error. This CDR3 reads CACRGQNYGYTF. CDR3 DNA: TGTGCCTGCAGGGGACAGAACTATGGCTACACCTTC. The gene calls are TRBV6-1 and TRBJ1-2; TRBD1 matches at 7 bases. Germline CDR1 and CDR2: MNHNS and SASEGT. This CDR3 comprises 12 residues.

The chain combines TRBV6-6 with TRBJ1-5, with D unclear. In germline, CDR1 is MNHNY, CDR2 SVGAGI (reference sequence). The CDR3 has 13 amino acids. V lost 0 bases and J lost 6, with 6 bases in between. CDR3 protein: CASSYSGSQPQHF. CDR3 DNA: TGTGCCAGCAGTTACTCGGGGTCTCAGCCCCAGCATTTT.

The chain is built from TRBV30 and TRBJ2-3, with D hard to call. The V gene lost 4 bases and the J gene lost 4 bases, with 18 bases spanning the gap. There are 15 residues in the CDR3. Germline V gene sequence: CDR1 GTSNPN, CDR2 SVGIG (reference sequence). CDR3 coding DNA: TGTGCCTGGAATTCCCGGGTTCAGAGACCAGATACGCAGTATTTT. Translated, it gives CAWNSRVQRPDTQYF.

The chain has TRBV11-2 and TRBJ1-2; 7 bases line up with TRBD1. V trimming: 5 bases; J trimming: 5 bases; junction bases outside the gene matches: 11. Germline V gives CDR1 SGHAT, CDR2 FQNNGV. The CDR3 contains 15 residues. The CDR3 nucleotides read TGTGCCAGCAGCCCTTCGGGGGACAGAGTTTATGGCTACACCTTC. As protein: CASSPSGDRVYGYTF. Filled out from reference TRBV11-2 and TRBJ1-2, the complete variable domain reads EAGVAQSPRYKIIEKRQSVAFWCNPISGHATLYWYQQILGQGPKLLIQFQNNGVVDDSQLPKDRFSAERLKGVDSTLKIQPAKLEDSAVYLCASSPSGDRVYGYTFGSGTRLTVV.

This chain joins TRBV27 and TRBJ2-5, with D perhaps matching TRBD1 (6 bases). Germline CDR1 and CDR2: MNHEY and SMNVEV (reference sequence). The CDR3 runs to 14 residues. The germline V and J ends were trimmed by 5 bases and 5 bases, with 15 bases remaining between them. CDR3 sequence: CASSDGQRWETQYF. The CDR3 bases are TGTGCCAGCAGTGACGGACAGCGTTGGGAGACCCAGTACTTC.

The V gene is TRBV21-1, the J gene TRBJ2-1; the table's D call TRBD2 went unverified against the DNA. TRBV21-1 counts as a pseudogene. The CDR3 is made up of 14 amino acids. The CDR3 DNA reads TGTGCCAGCAACCGGGACTTAATCGTCCATGAGCAGTTCTTC. Protein product: CASNRDLIVHEQFF.

The genes are TRBV29-1 and TRBJ1-1, with D unresolved. Looked up from germline, CDR1 is SQVTM and CDR2 is ANQGSEA. CDR3 length: 12 residues. Trimming left V 4 bases short and J 4 bases short, with 10 bases between. The CDR3 is CSVASLSTEAFF. The CDR3 DNA is TGCAGCGTTGCGTCCCTCTCCACTGAAGCTTTCTTT. Full variable domain (outside the CDR3, taken from reference TRBV29-1 and TRBJ1-1): SAVISQKPSRDICQRGTSLTIQCQVDSQVTMMFWYRQQPGQSLTLIATANQGSEATYESGFVIDKFPISRPNLTFSTLTVSNMSPEDSSIYLCSVASLSTEAFFGQGTRLTVV.

The chain carries TRBV25-1 and TRBJ1-3; TRBD1 agrees at 7 bases. V dropped 5 bases and J dropped 0; count of bases not matched to a gene: 4. The germline V gene has CDR1 MGHDK and CDR2 SYGVNS. This CDR3 region has 15 residues. The CDR3 nucleotides read TGTGCCAGCAGTCGTCAGGGGGACTCTGGAAACACCATATATTTT. Translation gives CASSRQGDSGNTIYF. The entire variable domain, with the rest obtained from reference TRBV25-1 and TRBJ1-3, is as follows: EADIYQTPRYLVIGTGKKITLECSQTMGHDKMYWYQQDPGMELHLIHYSYGVNSTEKGDLSSESTVSRIRTEHFPLTLESARPSHTSQYLCASSRQGDSGNTIYFGEGSWLTVV.

The gene calls are TRBV7-2 and TRBJ2-1; D gene uncertain. Trimming removed 0 bases at V and 2 bases at J, with 2 bases between. The CDR3 is made up of 13 amino acids. The germline V gene encodes CDR1 SGHTA and CDR2 FQGNSA. In DNA, the CDR3 is TGTGCCAGCAGCTTAGCCACCTACAATGAGCAGTTCTTC. Translation: CASSLATYNEQFF.

The chain carries TRBV27 and TRBJ2-7; TRBD2 matches at 8 bases. Germline V gives CDR1 MNHEY, CDR2 SMNVEV (reference sequence). The CDR3 extends over 15 amino acids. J gave up 3 bases and V 2 bases, and 6 bases lay outside the gene matches. The CDR3 nucleotides are TGTGCCAGCAGTTTACAACTAGCGGCCCACTACGAGCAGTACTTC. It yields the protein CASSLQLAAHYEQYF.

This clone was seen just once. V and J are TRBV6-1 and TRBJ1-1; D unclear. Trimming took off 1 base at V and 1 base at J, with 16 bases between the two ends. CDR1 MNHNS and CDR2 SASEGT come from the germline V gene. The CDR3 extends over 17 amino acids. This chain's CDR3 is CASSEEGLGLWNTEAFF. DNA of the CDR3: TGTGCCAGCAGTGAAGAAGGGTTGGGATTGTGGAACACTGAAGCTTTCTTT.

The rearrangement uses TRBV10-3 and TRBJ1-1; possible D gene TRBD1, 5 bases. This CDR3 has 14 residues. V was clipped by 3 bases and J by 1 base, with 9 bases between them. Germline V gene data show CDR1 as ENHRY and CDR2 as SYGVKD. The CDR3 loop is CAISDRQGNTEAFF. The CDR3 DNA reads TGTGCCATCAGTGACAGGCAGGGGAACACTGAAGCTTTCTTT.

V is TRBV9 and J is TRBJ2-7; TRBD1 aligns across 10 bases. V lost 6 bases to trimming and J lost 1 base; unmatched junction nucleotides: 7. CDR3 size: 15 residues. CDR1 is SGDLS, CDR2 YYNGEE, per germline. CDR3 sequence reads: CASKWTGGWSYEQYF. The CDR3, as DNA: TGTGCCAGCAAATGGACAGGGGGGTGGTCCTACGAGCAGTACTTC.

This sequence joins TRBV7-2 and TRBJ2-1; TRBD1 might be the D (6 bases). Germline values: CDR1 SGHTA, CDR2 FQGNSA. CDR3 length: 16 amino acids. Trimming left V 7 bases short and J 5 bases short, with 21 bases between. This chain's CDR3 is CASTDRRRGVHNEQFF. In nucleotides, the CDR3 is TGTGCCAGCACCGACCGCCGCAGGGGAGTTCACAATGAGCAGTTCTTC.